The 6 T cell receptor beta chains below all came from one sample that was sequenced in a study of T-cell memory formation after mild COVID-19 (dated by TCRdb to about 2021). The method behind the library was 5' RACE. Sequenced using an Illumina NovaSeq 6000. Starting from the raw public reads, TCRdb applied fastp trimming at Q25, assembled clones with MiXCR and retained in-frame beta chains. Entries that share a CDR3 protein sequence are merged under the most common genes and DNA. The sample table shows 150,000 to 200,000 distinct CDR3 sequences, and 20% to 25% are seen once. The leading ten clones occupy around 23% of the sample. The sample was PBMCs or a T cell subset sorted from them (not recorded which). The receptor set was obtained from an adult woman who had mild COVID-19 (a few samples of this study predate the infection). The sample titles of this study are shuffled in the database, so cell type and time point are left out; the donor was told from shared clones.

In its sample, this clonotype was seen a few times. This chain links TRBV4-3 with TRBJ1-5, with TRBD1 as a possible D gene (6 bases). There are 16 residues in the CDR3. V was pared by 0 bases and J by 6 bases, with 15 bases between. Germline V gives CDR1 LGHNA, CDR2 YSLEER. The CDR3 reads CASSQDWGQGGQPQHF. CDR3 DNA: TGCGCCAGCAGCCAAGATTGGGGGCAGGGAGGTCAGCCCCAGCATTTT.

This clonotype appeared a single time. CDR3 in DNA: TGTGCCAGTAGTATAGCTGCAGGGGGGACCTACGAGCAGTACTTC. It yields the protein CASSIAAGGTYEQYF. J is TRBJ2-7 and V is TRBV19; D is possibly TRBD1 (7 bases). The length of the CDR3 is 15 residues. Germline CDR1 and CDR2: LNHDA and SQIVND (reference sequence). V was shortened by 1 base and J by 2 bases, with 12 bases between the two germline ends.

V gene TRBV7-8 combines with J gene TRBJ2-7; D gene uncertain. The CDR3 has 14 residues. CDR1 SGHVS and CDR2 FQNEAQ come from the germline V gene. V was trimmed by 3 bases and J by 3 bases, leaving 12 bases between them. CDR3 protein: CASSLGEVIYEQYF. DNA for the CDR3: TGTGCCAGCAGCTTGGGCGAGGTTATCTACGAGCAGTACTTC.

The chain combines TRBV20-1 with TRBJ1-1; the D is unclear. CDR1 is DFQATT, CDR2 SNEGSKA, per germline (reference sequence). Trimming took off 0 bases at V and 4 bases at J, with 12 bases between the two ends. CDR3 length: 14 amino acids. This chain's CDR3 is CSARDWQQLTEAFF. The CDR3 nucleotides are TGCAGTGCTAGAGATTGGCAACAGCTCACTGAAGCTTTCTTT.

The V gene is TRBV5-1, the J gene TRBJ2-7, with a tentative D call TRBD1 (6 bases). V lost 8 bases and J lost 0, with 15 bases in between. The CDR3 runs 14 residues. CDR1 is SGHRS, CDR2 YFSETQ, per germline. CDR3 loop: CARYLRGNSYEQYF. The CDR3 nucleotides read TGCGCCAGATATTTGAGGGGGAACTCCTACGAGCAGTACTTC. Full variable domain (missing parts from reference TRBV5-1 and TRBJ2-7): KAGVTQTPRYLIKTRGQQVTLSCSPISGHRSVSWYQQTPGQGLQFLFEYFSETQRNKGNFPGRFSGRQFSNSRSEMNVSTLELGDSALYLCARYLRGNSYEQYFGPGTRLTVT.

This clonotype was recorded once. The V call is TRBV6-5, the J call TRBJ1-1; D is unclear. The length of the CDR3 is 13 residues. Germline assignment: CDR1 MNHEY and CDR2 SVGAGI. Trimming cost V 5 bases and J 8 bases, with 15 bases left between them. CDR3 loop: CASSAGSTLEAFF. In nucleotides, the CDR3 is TGTGCCAGCAGTGCGGGGTCAACACTGGAAGCTTTCTTT.